This TCR beta chain was found in a study of beta chain features in type 1 diabetes. The sequenced template was cDNA made from the entire isolated RNA. About 3.9 million reads on average were seen across naive, central memory and regulatory T cell samples. Repertoires were generated with immunoSEQ multiplex PCR, while TCRdb's copy carries only in-frame clones and drops some. The data contain fewer than 400,000 clones, 9.3% of them singletons. Germline values: CDR1 SGHNT, CDR2 YYREEE (reference sequence). This CDR3 is 13 amino acids long. V shed 0 bases and J shed 1 base, with 4 bases lying between them. For this clone: What it binds is not known.

General study points: Fewer junction insertions and more nucleotide deletions appeared in type 1 diabetes patients. When Type 1 diabetes patients were examined, their TCRB CDR3s proved moderately but significantly shorter in all four CD4+ subsets. Reads derived from cDNA could over-represent cells showing high TCR expression.

Material: central memory CD4+ T cells from blood. The sequence was collected from a man between 25 and 39 years old with type 1 diabetes. The V call is TRBV5-4, the J call TRBJ1-1; D gene unclear. Here the CDR3 DNA reads TGTGCCAGCAGCTTGGAAGGGAACACTGAAGCTTTCTTT. Amino acid sequence: CASSLEGNTEAFF. The full variable domain, with the rest looked up from reference TRBV5-4 and TRBJ1-1, is ETGVTQSPTHLIKTRGQQVTLRCSSQSGHNTVSWYQQALGQGPQFIFQYYREEENGRGNFPPRFSGLQFPNYSSELNVNALELDDSALYLCASSLEGNTEAFFGQGTRLTVV.